This TCR beta chain was documented in a study of graft-versus-host responses after intestinal transplantation (dated by TCRdb to the early 2020s). Regarding the complete study: Recipients received multivisceral, liver-intestinal, or isolated intestinal transplants. To identify alloreactive clones, pre-transplant mixed lymphocyte reaction products were sequenced and then compared with unstimulated pre-transplant donor and recipient T cells. After intestinal transplantation, graft-versus-host and host-versus-graft alloreactive T cell clones were followed in the graft, circulation and bone marrow using bulk TCR-beta CDR3 sequencing. A cohort of about 26 intestinal transplant recipients, including one retransplant, was enrolled, and a few patients lacking pretransplant specimens were excluded. All recipients received anti-thymocyte globulin induction followed by maintenance tacrolimus and steroids for about three years. Donor T cell macrochimerism was defined as a peak of at least 4% donor T cells among recipient peripheral blood mononuclear cells. Samples from three later patients were sequenced in-house on an Illumina MiSeq with MiXCR processing rather than by the commercial service.

The library was made by the immunoSEQ multiplex PCR assay. Adaptive Biotechnologies carried out high-throughput TCR-beta CDR3 sequencing of genomic DNA for most patients. The study's own analysis went as follows. TCR sequencing data were retrieved from Adaptive's ImmunoSEQ software for roughly 17 patients, whereas three other patients were processed with MiXCR and VDJtools. Because the origin of CDR3 nucleotide sequences shared between donor and recipient could not be assigned, those sequences were removed. Alloreactive clones required at least 2-fold expansion over unstimulated cells and minimum CFSE-low frequency of 0.002% (template counts) or 0.001% (read counts). Mappable clones were those detected in sequenced pre-transplant spleen, lymph node, or MLR CFSE-low populations of the donor or recipient. The cumulative frequency of alloreactive clones was calculated as a percentage of all sequences, weighted by copy number. Held by TCRdb, this immuneACCESS table contains in-frame sequences only and omits some clones. Under half of the omission traces to an unresolved V gene where checked; the cause of the rest is unknown. The DNA gave D and trimming, while V, J and clone size come from that table. For this sample the table gives 20,000 or so clones, of which approximately 86% were detected only once. The top ten hold approximately 48% of the sample.

Note on this clone: The antigen it recognizes is unknown. Per-nucleotide qualities are absent, and no much larger clonotype sits a single base away.

The V end loses 4 bases and the J end loses 2 bases, and a stretch of 15 bases separates them. There are 15 amino acids in the CDR3, from cysteine to phenylalanine inclusive. The CDR3 DNA has 45 bases and is translated from base 1. Sequences SGHAT (CDR1) and FQDESV (CDR2) are obtained from the germline V gene (reference sequence). Here is what the overall study found, with its caveats: GvH clones were detected in recipient bone marrow, and some of these GvH clones were observed earlier in ileal mucosa or blood, consistent with an intestinal mucosal origin. The relatively low number and heterogeneity of intestinal transplant patients limited the conclusions. Early after transplant, peak levels of circulating GvH clones were associated with declines in HvG clones. In patients with donor T cell macrochimerism, the allografts had high GvH to HvG T cell clonal ratios.

After transplant, bone marrow was aspirated from the posterior iliac crest or from another site selected by the physician. The sample consisted of bone marrow, taken approximately 19 weeks after transplant. This clonotype originated in a human patient who received an intestinal transplant, so some T cells may come from the graft donor. The rearrangement combines TRBV11-1 with TRBJ2-7; possibly the D gene is TRBD2, per 6 matching bases. CDR3 loop: CASSYGAGRTYEQYF. The DNA sequence reads TGTGCCAGCAGCTACGGGGCAGGGAGGACCTACGAGCAGTACTTC.